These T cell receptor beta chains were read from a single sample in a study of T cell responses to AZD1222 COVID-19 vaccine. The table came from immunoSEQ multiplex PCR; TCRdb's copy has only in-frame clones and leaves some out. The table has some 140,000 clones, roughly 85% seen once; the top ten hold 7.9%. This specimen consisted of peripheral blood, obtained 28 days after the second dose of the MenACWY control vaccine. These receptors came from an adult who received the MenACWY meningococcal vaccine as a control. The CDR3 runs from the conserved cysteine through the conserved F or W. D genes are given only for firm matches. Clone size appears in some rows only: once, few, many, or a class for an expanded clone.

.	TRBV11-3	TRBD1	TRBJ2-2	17	CASSLDTLTGGAGELFF	TGTGCCAGCAGCTTAGACACTCTGACAGGGGGCGCCGGGGAGCTGTTTTTT
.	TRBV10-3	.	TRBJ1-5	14	CAISSGDSNQPQHF	TGTGCCATCAGTTCAGGGGATAGCAATCAGCCCCAGCATTTT
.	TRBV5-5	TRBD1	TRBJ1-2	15	CASSSGRGFDYGYTF	TGTGCCAGCAGCTCTGGCAGGGGGTTTGACTATGGCTACACCTTC
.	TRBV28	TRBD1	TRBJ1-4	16	CASRPSRDRGREKLFF	TGTGCCAGCAGGCCGTCCCGGGACAGGGGGAGGGAAAAACTGTTTTTT
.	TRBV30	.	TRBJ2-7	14	CAWIGGIQGHEQYF	TGTGCCTGGATTGGGGGGATACAGGGACACGAGCAGTACTTC
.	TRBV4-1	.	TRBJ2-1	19	CASSQVAGIPRSSYNEQFF	TGCGCCAGCAGCCAAGTCGCGGGGATCCCAAGAAGCTCCTACAATGAGCAGTTCTTC
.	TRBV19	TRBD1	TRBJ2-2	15	CASSILQGARGELFF	TGTGCCAGTAGTATTTTGCAGGGGGCGAGGGGGGAGCTGTTTTTT
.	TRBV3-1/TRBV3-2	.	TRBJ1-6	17	CASSQDILDSTNSPLHF	TGTGCCAGCAGCCAAGATATTTTAGACAGCACAAATTCACCCCTCCACTTT
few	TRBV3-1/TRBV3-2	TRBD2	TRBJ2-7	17	CASSLFGTSGVGDEQYF	TGTGCCAGCAGCCTTTTCGGGACTAGCGGGGTGGGGGACGAGCAGTACTTC
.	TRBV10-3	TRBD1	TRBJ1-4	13	CATAGTANEKLFF	TGTGCCACCGCCGGGACAGCTAATGAAAAACTGTTTTTT
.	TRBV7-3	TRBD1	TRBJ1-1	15	CASSQDRALNTEAFF	TGTGCCAGCAGCCAAGACAGGGCCCTGAACACTGAAGCTTTCTTT
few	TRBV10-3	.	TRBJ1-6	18	CAISEPTALGSYNSPLHF	TGTGCCATCAGTGAGCCGACAGCTTTGGGTTCCTATAATTCACCCCTCCACTTT
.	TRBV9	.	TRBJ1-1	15	CASRGDRREDTEAFF	TGTGCCAGCAGGGGGGACCGCAGGGAGGACACTGAAGCTTTCTTT
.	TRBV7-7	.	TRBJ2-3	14	CASSLDRGTDTQYF	TGTGCCAGCAGCTTAGACAGGGGCACAGATACGCAGTATTTT
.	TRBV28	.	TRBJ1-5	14	CASSLVRGNQPQHF	TGTGCCAGCAGTTTGGTTAGGGGAAATCAGCCCCAGCATTTT
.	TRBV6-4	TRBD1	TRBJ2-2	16	CASKQGAFSDTGELFF	TGTGCCAGCAAGCAGGGGGCCTTTTCCGACACCGGGGAGCTGTTTTTT
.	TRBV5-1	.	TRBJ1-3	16	CASSLGISISGNTIYF	TGCGCCAGCAGCTTGGGCATCTCGATCTCTGGAAACACCATATATTTT
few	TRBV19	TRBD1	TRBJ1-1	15	CASSTSDRGNTEAFF	TGTGCCAGTAGTACCTCGGACAGGGGGAACACTGAAGCTTTCTTT
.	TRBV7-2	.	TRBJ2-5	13	CASSVRLAETQYF	TGTGCCAGCAGCGTTAGGCTTGCGGAGACCCAGTACTTC
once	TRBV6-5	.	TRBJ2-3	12	CASSGSTDTQYF	TGTGCCAGCTCTGGCAGCACAGATACGCAGTATTTT
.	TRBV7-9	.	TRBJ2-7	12	CASSSQQGEQYF	TGTGCCAGCAGCTCACAGCAGGGTGAGCAGTACTTC
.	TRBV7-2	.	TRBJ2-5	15	CASSFNKGGGETQYF	TGTGCCAGCAGCTTCAATAAGGGGGGTGGAGAGACCCAGTACTTC
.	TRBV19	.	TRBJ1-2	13	CASSTLSRSGYTF	TGTGCCAGTAGTACCCTTTCCAGGAGCGGCTACACCTTC
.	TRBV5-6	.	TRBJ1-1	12	CASSQSARETFF	TGTGCCAGCAGCCAATCAGCTAGAGAAACTTTCTTT
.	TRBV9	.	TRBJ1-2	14	CASSVDGVLDGYTF	TGTGCCAGCAGCGTAGATGGGGTTCTGGATGGCTACACCTTC
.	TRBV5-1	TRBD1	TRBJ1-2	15	CASRQPGQGNYGYTF	TGCGCCAGCAGGCAACCGGGACAGGGGAACTATGGCTACACCTTC
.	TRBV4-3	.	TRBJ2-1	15	CASSQDGWPYNEQFF	TGCGCCAGCAGCCAAGACGGGTGGCCCTACAATGAGCAGTTCTTC
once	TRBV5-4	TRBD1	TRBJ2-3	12	CASSSTGTGSYF	TGTGCCAGCAGCTCAACCGGGACAGGGAGTTATTTT
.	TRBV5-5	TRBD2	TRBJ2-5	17	CASSLMLGGGALETQYF	TGTGCCAGCAGCTTGATGCTAGGCGGGGGGGCCTTGGAGACCCAGTACTTC
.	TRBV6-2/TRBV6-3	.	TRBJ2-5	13	CASSIGGTKAQYF	TGTGCCAGCAGTATAGGCGGGACGAAGGCCCAGTACTTC